This T cell receptor (beta chain) was recorded in a study of regulatory and conventional T cells in RAG deficiency. This clone was seen a handful of times. Regulatory T cells were sorted from blood as CD4+ CD25-high CD127-low cells. Germline V lookup: CDR1 KGHSH, CDR2 LQKENI. V lost 4 bases, J lost 0 bases, and 7 bases lay in between. The CDR3 totals 14 residues. Repertoires were generated with immunoSEQ multiplex PCR, while TCRdb's copy carries only in-frame clones and drops some. The table records under 20,000 clones, approximately 88% of them present only once. Separately, the same data were catalogued under a study of regulatory T cells. That source adds: The PCR used 52 TRBV and 13 TRBJ primers. Regulatory T cells showed the strongest V-J pair restriction and V/J gene skewing among patient repertoires.

The receptor was isolated from a human donor in good health. V gene TRBV18 combines with J gene TRBJ1-3; D ambiguous. The sequencing input was Tregs sorted from blood. This chain's CDR3 is CASSRSSSGNTIYF. The DNA of the CDR3 is TGTGCCAGCTCACGCTCGAGCTCTGGAAACACCATATATTTT.